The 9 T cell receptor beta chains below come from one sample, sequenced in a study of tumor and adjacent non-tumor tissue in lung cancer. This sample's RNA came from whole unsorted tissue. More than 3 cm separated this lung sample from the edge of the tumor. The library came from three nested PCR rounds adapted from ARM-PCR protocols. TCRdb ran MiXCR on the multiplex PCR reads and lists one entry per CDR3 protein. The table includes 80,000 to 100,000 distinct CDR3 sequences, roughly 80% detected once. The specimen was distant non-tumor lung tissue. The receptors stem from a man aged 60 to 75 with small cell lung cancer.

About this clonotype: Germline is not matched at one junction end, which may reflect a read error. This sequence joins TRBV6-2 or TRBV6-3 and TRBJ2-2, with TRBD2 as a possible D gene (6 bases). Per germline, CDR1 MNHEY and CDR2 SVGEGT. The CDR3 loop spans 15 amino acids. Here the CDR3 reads CASKGTGGNIGELFF. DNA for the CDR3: TGTGCCAGCAAAGGGACTGGCGGGAACATCGGGGAGCTGTTTTTT.

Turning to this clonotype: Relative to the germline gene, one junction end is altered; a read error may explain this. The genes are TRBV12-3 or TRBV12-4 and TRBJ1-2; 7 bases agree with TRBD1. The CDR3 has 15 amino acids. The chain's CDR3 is CAISFEVAGGGGYTF. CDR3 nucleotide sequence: TGTGCCATCAGTTTCGAGGTGGCAGGGGGTGGCGGCTACACCTTC.

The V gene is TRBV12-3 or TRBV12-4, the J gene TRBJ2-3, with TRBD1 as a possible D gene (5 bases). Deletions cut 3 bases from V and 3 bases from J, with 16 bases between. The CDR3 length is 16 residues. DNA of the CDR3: TGTGCCAGCAGTTTTTATTGGGGCCCGAGGACAGATACGCAGTATTTT. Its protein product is CASSFYWGPRTDTQYF.

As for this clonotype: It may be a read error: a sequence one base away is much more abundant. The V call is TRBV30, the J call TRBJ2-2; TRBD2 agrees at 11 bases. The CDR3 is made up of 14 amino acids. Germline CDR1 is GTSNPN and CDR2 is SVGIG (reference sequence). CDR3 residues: CAWNSGRAAGKLFF. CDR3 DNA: TGTGCCTGGAATAGCGGGAGGGCCGCCGGGAAGCTGTTTTTT.

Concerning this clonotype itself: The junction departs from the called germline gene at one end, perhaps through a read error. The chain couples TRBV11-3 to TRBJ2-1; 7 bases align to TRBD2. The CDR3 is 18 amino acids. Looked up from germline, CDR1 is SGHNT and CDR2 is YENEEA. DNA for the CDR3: TGTGCAAGCAGCTTAGATGGGGTGGGACTATCGGGAGGAGGTGAGCAGTTCTTC. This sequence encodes CASSLDGVGLSGGGEQFF. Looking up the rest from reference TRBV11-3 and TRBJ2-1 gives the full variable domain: EAGVVQSPRYKIIEKKQPVAFWCNPISGHNTLYWYLQNLGQGPELLIRYENEEAVDDSQLPKDRFSAERLKGVDSTLKIQPAELGDSAVYLCASSLDGVGLSGGGEQFFGPGTRLTVL.

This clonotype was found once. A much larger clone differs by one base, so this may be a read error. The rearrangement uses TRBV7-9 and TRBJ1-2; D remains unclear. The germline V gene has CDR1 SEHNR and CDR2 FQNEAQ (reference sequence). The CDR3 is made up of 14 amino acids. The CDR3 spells CASSSTAGHYGHTF. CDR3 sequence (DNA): TGTGCCAGCAGCTCAACAGCGGGCCACTATGGCCACACCTTC.

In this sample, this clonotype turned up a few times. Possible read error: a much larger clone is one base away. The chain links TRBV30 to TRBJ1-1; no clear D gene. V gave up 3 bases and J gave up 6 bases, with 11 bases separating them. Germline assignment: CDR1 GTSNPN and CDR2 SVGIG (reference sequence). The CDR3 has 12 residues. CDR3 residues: CAWRMDCPEAFF. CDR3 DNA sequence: TGTGCCTGGAGGATGGACTGCCCTGAAGCTTTCTTT.

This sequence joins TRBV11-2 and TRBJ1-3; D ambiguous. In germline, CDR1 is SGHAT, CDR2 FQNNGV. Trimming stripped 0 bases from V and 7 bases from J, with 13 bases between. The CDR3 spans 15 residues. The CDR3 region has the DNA TGTGCCAGCAGCTTAGATACTCGGGCCCGTAACACCATATATTTT. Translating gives CASSLDTRARNTIYF.

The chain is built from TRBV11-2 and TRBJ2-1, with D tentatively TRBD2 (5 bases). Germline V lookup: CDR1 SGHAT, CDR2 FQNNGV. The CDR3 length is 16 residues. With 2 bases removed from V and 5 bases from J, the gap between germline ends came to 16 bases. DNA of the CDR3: TGTGCCAGCAGCTTATCTTTACTAGTGGGAGACAATGAGCAGTTCTTC. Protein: CASSLSLLVGDNEQFF.